This T cell receptor beta chain was retrieved from a study of cytomegalovirus exposure and HLA in healthy donors. Study findings and constraints: Most TCR sequences proved rare, with some public TCRs found in many donors. Later analysis revealed greater clonal expansion in HLA-associated TCR beta chains than in equally common others.

As concerns this clone: Its matching antigen is unknown.

60 Vbeta and 13 Jbeta primers were used in PCR. Clones were sequenced by immunoSEQ multiplex PCR, and TCRdb holds only the in-frame ones, with some missing. The data hold 150,000 to 200,000 clones, with around 78% observed a single time. Healthy bone marrow donors made up the cohort. The CDR3 totals 15 residues. Germline-derived CDR1 and CDR2 are SGHRS and YFSETQ. J lost 7 bases, V lost 4 bases, and 9 bases had no gene match. The sequencing input was PBMCs. The sequence came from a woman aged 45-65 years in good health and CMV-seropositive. The V gene is TRBV5-1, the J gene TRBJ2-1; 9 bases are a match to TRBD2. The CDR3 bases are TGCGCCAGCAGCCCCGGTGCGGGGGGGCGGAATGAGCAGTTCTTC. Encoded protein: CASSPGAGGRNEQFF. Based on the CDR3 plus reference TRBV5-1 and TRBJ2-1, the full variable domain is KAGVTQTPRYLIKTRGQQVTLSCSPISGHRSVSWYQQTPGQGLQFLFEYFSETQRNKGNFPGRFSGRQFSNSRSEMNVSTLELGDSALYLCASSPGAGGRNEQFFGPGTRLTVL.